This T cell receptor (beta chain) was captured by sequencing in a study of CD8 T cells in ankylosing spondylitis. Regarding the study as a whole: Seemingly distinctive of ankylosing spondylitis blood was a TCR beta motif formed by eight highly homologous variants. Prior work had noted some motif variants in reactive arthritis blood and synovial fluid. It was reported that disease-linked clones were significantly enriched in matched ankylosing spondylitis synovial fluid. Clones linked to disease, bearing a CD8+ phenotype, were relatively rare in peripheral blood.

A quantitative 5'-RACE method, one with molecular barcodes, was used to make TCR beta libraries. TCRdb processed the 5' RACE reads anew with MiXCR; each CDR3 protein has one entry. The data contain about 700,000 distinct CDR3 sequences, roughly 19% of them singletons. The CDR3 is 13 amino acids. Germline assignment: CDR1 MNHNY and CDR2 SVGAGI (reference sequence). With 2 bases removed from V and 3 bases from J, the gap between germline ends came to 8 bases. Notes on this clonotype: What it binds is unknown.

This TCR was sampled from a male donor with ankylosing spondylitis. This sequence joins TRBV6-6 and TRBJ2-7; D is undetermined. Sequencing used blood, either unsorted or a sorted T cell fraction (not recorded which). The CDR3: CASSYGQNYEQYF. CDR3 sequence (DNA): TGTGCCAGCAGTTACGGGCAGAACTACGAGCAGTACTTC.